Below, 29 T cell receptor beta chains from the same sample are listed, as sequenced in a study of T cells expressing NK-cell markers. After re-calling the 5' RACE reads, TCRdb lists one entry per CDR3 protein, DNA absent. In all, the sample yields around 260,000 distinct CDR3 sequences. Sequencing was performed on blood T cells: a sorted CD56 or NKG2C T cell subset, CD4+ or CD8+ T cells, or bulk PBMC T cells (not recorded which). Every receptor here comes from a woman between 18 and 69 years old in good health.

The chain uses TRBV7-2 and TRBJ2-3. Germline CDR1 reads SGHTA; CDR2 reads FQGNSA. This CDR3 has 13 residues. CDR3 sequence reads: CASTFDRTDTQYF.

The J gene is TRBJ2-1, the V gene TRBV14; TCRdb's assignment of TRBD1 cannot be checked, as there is no DNA. Germline CDR1 SGHDN, CDR2 FVKESK. CDR3 length: 15 residues. The CDR3 loop reads CASSLQVSSYNEQFF.

J is TRBJ1-4 and V is TRBV6-5; with no DNA, the TCRdb D assignment of TRBD1 cannot be verified. Per the germline V gene, CDR1 is MNHEY and CDR2 is SVGAGI. There are 14 residues in the CDR3. The CDR3 protein is CASSSRGTNEKLFF.

The chain couples TRBV5-1 to TRBJ2-1; there is no DNA to check the TCRdb D call of TRBD2. The germline V gene has CDR1 SGHRS and CDR2 YFSETQ. This CDR3 region has 13 residues. The CDR3 region is CASRPSDENEQFF.

This chain connects TRBV6-2 or TRBV6-3 to TRBJ2-1. Germline V CDR1 and CDR2: MNHEY, SVGEGT. The CDR3 is 14 residues long. This CDR3 reads CASSYSRLANEQFF.

V and J are TRBV29-1 and TRBJ2-5. Germline CDR1 SQVTM, CDR2 ANQGSEA. This CDR3 has 12 residues. The CDR3 here is CGYSRSVETQYF.

V usage is TRBV12-3 or TRBV12-4 and J usage is TRBJ2-1. The CDR3 is 16 residues long. CDR3 protein: CASSRQTAARYNEQFF.

The chain has TRBV6-5 and TRBJ2-7; the TCRdb D gene call, TRBD2, has no DNA to confirm it. Germline CDR1 MNHEY, CDR2 SVGAGI. The CDR3 is made up of 15 amino acids. CDR3 sequence: CASSSGLAATYEQYF.

This sequence joins TRBV5-6 and TRBJ1-5; the TRBD1 assignment by TCRdb is unverifiable without DNA. CDR1 is SGHDT and CDR2 is YYEEEE in the germline V gene. The CDR3 is 13 amino acids. The CDR3 protein is CASSRTGAWAQHF.

J is TRBJ2-7 and V is TRBV3-1. The CDR3 runs to 14 residues. Germline V gene lookup returns CDR1 LGHDT and CDR2 YNNKEL (reference sequence). CDR3 loop: CASSQARVVHEQYF.

This sequence joins TRBV29-1 and TRBJ2-7. CDR3 size: 14 residues. Germline lookup yields CDR1 SQVTM and CDR2 ANQGSEA. CDR3 protein: CSVVGRLRNGEQYF.

The CDR3 is CASSYRGAQETQYF. This chain joins TRBV12-3 or TRBV12-4 and TRBJ2-5; TCRdb lists TRBD2, though no DNA is available to test this call. The CDR3 runs 14 residues.

The V gene is TRBV7-8, the J gene TRBJ2-1; TCRdb names TRBD1, which stays unverified in the absence of DNA. Germline V lookup: CDR1 SGHVS, CDR2 FQNEAQ. The CDR3 is 19 residues long. The CDR3 sequence: CASEPGRRLVGTGANEQFF.

V is TRBV19 and J is TRBJ1-5; as DNA is missing, the TRBD1 call by TCRdb cannot be tested. Germline V gives CDR1 LNHDA, CDR2 SQIVND (reference sequence). CDR3 length equals 17 residues. CDR3 loop: CASSILGQGRSNQPQHF.

This chain connects TRBV7-2 to TRBJ2-7. In germline, CDR1 is SGHTA, CDR2 FQGNSA. CDR3 length: 14 amino acids. The CDR3 loop is CASSLGPNPYEQYF.

This chain joins TRBV9 and TRBJ2-1; no DNA is available, so the TRBD2 call from TCRdb remains unchecked. The CDR3 covers 19 residues. Germline CDR1 reads SGDLS; CDR2 reads YYNGEE. CDR3: CASSVEALPTSGRLSEQFF. The full variable domain, with the rest looked up from reference TRBV9 and TRBJ2-1, is DSGVTQTPKHLITATGQRVTLRCSPRSGDLSVYWYQQSLDQGLQFLIQYYNGEERAKGNILERFSAQQFPDLHSELNLSSLELGDSALYFCASSVEALPTSGRLSEQFFGPGTRLTVL.

This chain uses TRBV20-1 with TRBJ2-3; checking the TCRdb D call of TRBD2 is not possible without DNA. This CDR3 is built from 16 residues. CDR1 and CDR2 from the germline V gene are DFQATT and SNEGSKA (reference sequence). CDR3 sequence reads: CSASGSGWVVGDTQYF.

This chain links TRBV19 with TRBJ1-1; absent DNA, TCRdb's TRBD1 call cannot be checked. The germline gives CDR1 LNHDA, CDR2 SQIVND (reference sequence). This CDR3 spans 13 amino acids. The CDR3 spells CASKSRDGSEAFF.

The chain employs TRBV7-3 and TRBJ2-1. From germline, CDR1 is SGHTA and CDR2 FQGTGA. The length of the CDR3 is 13 residues. The CDR3 region is CASSSASYNEQFF.

The chain has TRBV12-3 or TRBV12-4 and TRBJ2-1; TCRdb returns TRBD1, unconfirmable since there is no DNA. CDR3 length: 12 amino acids. CDR3 in amino acids: CASSPDRVKQFF.

The chain joins TRBV2 to TRBJ1-5. The CDR3 runs to 14 residues. Per the germline V gene, CDR1 is SNHLY and CDR2 is FYNNEI. The chain's CDR3 is CASSGGDSNQPQHF.

This CDR3 reads CASRNRGEQFF. This chain uses TRBV27 with TRBJ2-1. Looked up from germline, CDR1 is MNHEY and CDR2 is SMNVEV (reference sequence). CDR3 length: 11 residues.

The V gene is TRBV30, the J gene TRBJ2-1; TCRdb gives TRBD2 as the D gene, but with no DNA this cannot be confirmed. Germline lookup yields CDR1 GTSNPN and CDR2 SVGIG (reference sequence). The CDR3 has 15 residues. The chain's CDR3 is CAWSGVAGTYNEQFF.

CDR3 amino acids: CASSPGTSRGGEQFF. This sequence joins TRBV12-3 or TRBV12-4 and TRBJ2-1; TCRdb names TRBD2, which stays unverified in the absence of DNA. The CDR3 contains 15 residues.

The chain links TRBV29-1 to TRBJ2-1; TCRdb gives TRBD1 as the D gene, but with no DNA this cannot be confirmed. This CDR3 region has 13 residues. The V gene's germline CDR1 is SQVTM and CDR2 ANQGSEA. CDR3 amino acids: CSASKGSYNEQFF.

The chain employs TRBV4-3 and TRBJ2-7; TCRdb's D call, TRBD2, is unchecked because there is no DNA. The length of the CDR3 is 16 residues. Germline CDR1 is LGHNA and CDR2 is YSLEER. The CDR3 region is CASSQAVRGAPYEQYF.

The chain uses TRBV30 and TRBJ2-5. Germline lookup yields CDR1 GTSNPN and CDR2 SVGIG (reference sequence). The CDR3 covers 12 residues. This chain's CDR3 is CAWRPYRETQYF.

The V call is TRBV3-1, the J call TRBJ1-2. The length of the CDR3 is 13 residues. CDR1 LGHDT and CDR2 YNNKEL come from the germline V gene (reference sequence). CDR3 region: CASSPPVGYGYTF.

The chain combines TRBV18 with TRBJ2-5; TCRdb's assignment of TRBD1 cannot be checked, as there is no DNA. CDR1 is KGHSH, CDR2 LQKENI, per germline. CDR3 size: 15 residues. The chain's CDR3 is CASSPDGTRQETQYF.